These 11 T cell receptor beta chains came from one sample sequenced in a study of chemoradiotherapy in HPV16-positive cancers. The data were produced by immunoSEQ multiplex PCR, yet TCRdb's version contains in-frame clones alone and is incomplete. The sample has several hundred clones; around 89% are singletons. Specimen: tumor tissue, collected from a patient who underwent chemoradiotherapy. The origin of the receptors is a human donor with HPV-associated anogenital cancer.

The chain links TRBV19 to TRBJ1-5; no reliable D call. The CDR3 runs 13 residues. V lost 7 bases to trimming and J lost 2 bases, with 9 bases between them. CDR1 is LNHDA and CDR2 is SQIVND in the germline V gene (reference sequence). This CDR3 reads CASTFGGNQPQHF. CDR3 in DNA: TGTGCCAGTACCTTCGGGGGCAATCAGCCCCAGCATTTT. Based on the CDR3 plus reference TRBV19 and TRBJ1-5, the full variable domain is DGGITQSPKYLFRKEGQNVTLSCEQNLNHDAMYWYRQDPGQGLRLIYYSQIVNDFQKGDIAEGYSVSREKKESFPLTVTSAQKNPTAFYLCASTFGGNQPQHFGDGTRLSIL.

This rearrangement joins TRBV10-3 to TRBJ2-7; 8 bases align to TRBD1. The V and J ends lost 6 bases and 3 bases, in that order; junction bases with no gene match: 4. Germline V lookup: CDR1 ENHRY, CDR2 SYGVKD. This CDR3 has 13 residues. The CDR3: CAIRSGGHYEQYV. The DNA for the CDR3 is TGTGCCATCAGATCAGGGGGCCACTACGAGCAGTACGTC.

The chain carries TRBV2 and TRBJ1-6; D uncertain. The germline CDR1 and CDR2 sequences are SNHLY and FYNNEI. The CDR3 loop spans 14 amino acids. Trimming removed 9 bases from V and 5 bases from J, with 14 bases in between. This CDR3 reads CASSSAPNNSPLHF. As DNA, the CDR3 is TGTGCCAGTTCTTCGGCCCCGAATAATTCACCCCTCCACTTT.

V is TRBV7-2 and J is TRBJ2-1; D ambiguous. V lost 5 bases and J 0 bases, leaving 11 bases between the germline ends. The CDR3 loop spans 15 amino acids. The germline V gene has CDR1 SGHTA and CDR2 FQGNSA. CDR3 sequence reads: CASSDGPGSYNEQFF. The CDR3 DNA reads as TGTGCCAGCAGCGACGGTCCCGGCTCCTACAATGAGCAGTTCTTC.

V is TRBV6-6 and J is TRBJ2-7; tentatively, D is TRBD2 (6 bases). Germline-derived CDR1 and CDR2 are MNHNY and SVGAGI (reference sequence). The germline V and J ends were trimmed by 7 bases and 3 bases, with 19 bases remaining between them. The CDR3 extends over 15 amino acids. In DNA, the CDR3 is TGTGCCAGCAAGATAGGGGCGGGGTTTTTCTACGAGCAGTACTTC. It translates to CASKIGAGFFYEQYF.

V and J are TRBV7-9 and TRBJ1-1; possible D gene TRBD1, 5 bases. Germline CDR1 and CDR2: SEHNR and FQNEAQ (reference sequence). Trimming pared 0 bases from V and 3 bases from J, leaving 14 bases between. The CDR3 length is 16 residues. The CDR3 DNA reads TGTGCCAGCAGCTTAGCCCTGGGGCAGCCAGACACTGAAGCTTTCTTT. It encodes CASSLALGQPDTEAFF.

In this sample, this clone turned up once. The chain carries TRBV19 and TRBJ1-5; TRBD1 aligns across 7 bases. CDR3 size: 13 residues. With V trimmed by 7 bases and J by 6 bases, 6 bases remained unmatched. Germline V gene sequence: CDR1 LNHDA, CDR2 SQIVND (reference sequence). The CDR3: CASMLGGGQPQHF. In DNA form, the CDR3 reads TGTGCCAGTATGTTAGGGGGCGGTCAGCCCCAGCATTTT.

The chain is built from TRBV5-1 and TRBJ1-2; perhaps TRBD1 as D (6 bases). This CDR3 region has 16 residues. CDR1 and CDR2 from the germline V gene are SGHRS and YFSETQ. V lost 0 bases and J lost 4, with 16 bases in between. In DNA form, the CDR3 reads TGCGCCAGCAGCTTGGGACTCGGACAGACTAGCTATGGCTACACCTTC. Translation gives CASSLGLGQTSYGYTF.

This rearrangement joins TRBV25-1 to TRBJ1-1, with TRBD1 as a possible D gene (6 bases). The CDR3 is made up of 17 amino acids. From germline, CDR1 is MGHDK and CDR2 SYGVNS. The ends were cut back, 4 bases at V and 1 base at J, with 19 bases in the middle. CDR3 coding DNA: TGTGCCAGCAGTGCCCATTCCGGGACAAACGCGAACACTGAAGCTTTCTTT. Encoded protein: CASSAHSGTNANTEAFF.

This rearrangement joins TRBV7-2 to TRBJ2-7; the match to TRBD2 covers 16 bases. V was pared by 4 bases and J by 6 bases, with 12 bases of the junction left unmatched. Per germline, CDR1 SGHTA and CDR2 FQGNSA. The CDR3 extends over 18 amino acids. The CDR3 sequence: CASSSRPGLAGGPGEQYF. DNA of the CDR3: TGTGCCAGCAGCTCCAGGCCGGGACTAGCGGGGGGGCCTGGCGAGCAGTACTTC.

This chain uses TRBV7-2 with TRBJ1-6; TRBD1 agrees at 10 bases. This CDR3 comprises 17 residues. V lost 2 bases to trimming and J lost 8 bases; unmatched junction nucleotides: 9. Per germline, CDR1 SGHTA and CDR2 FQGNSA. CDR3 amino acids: CASSLRKTGTGDSPLHF. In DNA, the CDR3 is TGTGCCAGCAGCTTAAGGAAAACCGGGACAGGGGATTCACCCCTCCACTTT.